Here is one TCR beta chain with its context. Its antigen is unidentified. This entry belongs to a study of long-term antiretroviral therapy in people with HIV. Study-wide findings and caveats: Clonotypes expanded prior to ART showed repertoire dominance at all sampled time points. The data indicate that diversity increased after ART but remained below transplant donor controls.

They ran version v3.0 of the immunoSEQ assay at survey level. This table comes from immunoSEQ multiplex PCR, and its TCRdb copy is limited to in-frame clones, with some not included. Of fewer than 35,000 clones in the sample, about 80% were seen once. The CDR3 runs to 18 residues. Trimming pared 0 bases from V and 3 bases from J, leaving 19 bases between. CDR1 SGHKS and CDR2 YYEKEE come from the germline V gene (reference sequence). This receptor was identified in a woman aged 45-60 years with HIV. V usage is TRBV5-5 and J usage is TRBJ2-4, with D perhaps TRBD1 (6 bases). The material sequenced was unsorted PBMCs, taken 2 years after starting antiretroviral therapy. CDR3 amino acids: CASSLVRSLRTVKNIQYF. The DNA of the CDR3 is TGTGCCAGCAGCTTGGTGCGGTCACTTAGGACAGTCAAAAACATTCAGTACTTC.